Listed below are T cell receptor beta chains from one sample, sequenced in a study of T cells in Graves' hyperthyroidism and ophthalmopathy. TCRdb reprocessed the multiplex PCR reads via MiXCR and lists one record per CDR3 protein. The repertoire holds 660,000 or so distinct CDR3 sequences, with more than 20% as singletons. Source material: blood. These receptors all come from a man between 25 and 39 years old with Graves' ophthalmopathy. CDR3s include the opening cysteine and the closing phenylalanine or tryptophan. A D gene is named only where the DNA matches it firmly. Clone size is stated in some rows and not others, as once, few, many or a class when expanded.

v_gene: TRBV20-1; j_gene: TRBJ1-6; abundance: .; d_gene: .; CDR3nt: TGCAGTGCAATCGACGGGAGTTCACCCCTCCACTTT; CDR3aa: CSAIDGSSPLHF
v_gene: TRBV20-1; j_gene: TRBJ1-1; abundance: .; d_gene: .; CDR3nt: TGCAGTGCTAGACTGCCTTTGGACATGAACACTGAAGCTTTCTTT; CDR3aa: CSARLPLDMNTEAFF
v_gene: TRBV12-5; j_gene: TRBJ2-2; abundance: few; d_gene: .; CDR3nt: TGTGCTAGTGGTTTGCAACAGACCGGGGAGCTGTTTTTT; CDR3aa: CASGLQQTGELFF
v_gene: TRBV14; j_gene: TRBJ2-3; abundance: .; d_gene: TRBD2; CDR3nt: TGTGCCAGCAGCCAAAGAAGACTAGCGGGTATCACAGATACGCAGTATTTT; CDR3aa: CASSQRRLAGITDTQYF
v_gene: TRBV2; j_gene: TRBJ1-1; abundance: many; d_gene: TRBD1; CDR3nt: TGTGCCAGCGAGCAGGGGGAGAACACTGAAGCTTTCTTT; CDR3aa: CASEQGENTEAFF
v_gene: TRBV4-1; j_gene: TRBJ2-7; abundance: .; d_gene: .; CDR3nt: TGCGCCAGCAGCCAAGATCTCCCCGGGCCTTACGAGCAGTACTTC; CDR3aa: CASSQDLPGPYEQYF
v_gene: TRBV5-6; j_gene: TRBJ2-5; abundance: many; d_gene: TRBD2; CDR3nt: TGTGCCAGCAGCCCCTCCGGACTAGCGGGAACCCAAGAGACCCAGTACTTC; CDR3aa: CASSPSGLAGTQETQYF
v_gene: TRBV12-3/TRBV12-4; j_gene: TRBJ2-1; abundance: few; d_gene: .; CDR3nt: TGTGCCAGCAGTTTTGGGGGGAGGATTGAGTTCTTC; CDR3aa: CASSFGGRIEFF
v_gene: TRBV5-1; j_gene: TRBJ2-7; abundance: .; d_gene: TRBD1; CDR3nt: TGTGCCAGCAGCCTCCAGGGGGAAGGCTACGAGCAGTACTTC; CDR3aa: CASSLQGEGYEQYF
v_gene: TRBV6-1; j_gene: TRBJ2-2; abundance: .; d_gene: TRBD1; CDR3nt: TGTGCCAGCAGTCGTCGGACAGGGAACACCGGGGAGCTGTTTTTT; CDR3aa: CASSRRTGNTGELFF
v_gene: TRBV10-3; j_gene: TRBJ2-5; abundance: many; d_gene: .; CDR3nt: TGTGCCATCAGTGAGTCTAGCGTCCAAGAGACCCAGTACTTC; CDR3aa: CAISESSVQETQYF
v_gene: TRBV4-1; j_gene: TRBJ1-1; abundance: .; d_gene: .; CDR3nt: TGCGCCAGCAGCCAAGGGTCAGGGCCTGTTGTTGAAGCTTTCTTT; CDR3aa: CASSQGSGPVVEAFF
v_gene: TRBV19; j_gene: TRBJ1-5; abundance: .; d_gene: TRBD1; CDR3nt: TGTGCCAGTAGTAGGGGGTTCGACAGGGCAGGGGTACAGCCCCAGCATTTT; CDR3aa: CASSRGFDRAGVQPQHF
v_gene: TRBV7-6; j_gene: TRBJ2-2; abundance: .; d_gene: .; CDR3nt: TGTGCCAGCAGCTTAGGATCTGCAGGGGCCACCGGGGAGCTGTTTTTT; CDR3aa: CASSLGSAGATGELFF
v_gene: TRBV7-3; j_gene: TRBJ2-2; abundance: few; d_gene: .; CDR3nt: TGTGCCAGCAGCTTAGTTGGCGGCCCTGGGGGGGAGCTGTTTTTT; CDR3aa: CASSLVGGPGGELFF
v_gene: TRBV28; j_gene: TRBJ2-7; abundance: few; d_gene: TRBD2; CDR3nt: TGTGCCAGCAGTTTGACTAGCGGGGGTACTAGCTCCTACGAGCAGTACTTC; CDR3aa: CASSLTSGGTSSYEQYF
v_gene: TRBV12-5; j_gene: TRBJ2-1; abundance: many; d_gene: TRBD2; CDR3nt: TGTGCTAGTGCCTTAAACGGGAGGGCCTATGAGCAGTTCTTC; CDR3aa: CASALNGRAYEQFF
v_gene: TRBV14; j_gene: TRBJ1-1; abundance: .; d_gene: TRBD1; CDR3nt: TGTGCCAGCAGCCCCTGGGACAGTTCAGCTTTCTTT; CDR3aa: CASSPWDSSAFF
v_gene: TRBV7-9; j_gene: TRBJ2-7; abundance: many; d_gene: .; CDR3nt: TGTGCCACCGATGTTCCGGGGAGAAAATCCTACGAGCAGTACTTC; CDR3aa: CATDVPGRKSYEQYF
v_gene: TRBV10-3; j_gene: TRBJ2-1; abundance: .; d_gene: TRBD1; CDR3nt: TGTGCCATCAGCTCCGGGACAGGGGCCTACAATGAGCAGTTCTTC; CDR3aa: CAISSGTGAYNEQFF
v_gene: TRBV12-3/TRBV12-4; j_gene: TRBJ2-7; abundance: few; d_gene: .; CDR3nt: TGTGCCAGCAGTTTCCAGGGTTTCGGATACGAGCAGTACTTC; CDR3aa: CASSFQGFGYEQYF
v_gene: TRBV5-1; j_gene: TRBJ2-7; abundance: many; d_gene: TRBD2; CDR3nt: TGCGCCAGCAGCCTTGGGGGACTAGCGGGAGACGAGCAGTACTTC; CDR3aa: CASSLGGLAGDEQYF
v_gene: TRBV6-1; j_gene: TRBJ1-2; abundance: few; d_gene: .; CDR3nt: TGTGCCTCCCAGGGGTGGGGGGAAGGCTTAAACTATGGCTACACCTTC; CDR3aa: CASQGWGEGLNYGYTF
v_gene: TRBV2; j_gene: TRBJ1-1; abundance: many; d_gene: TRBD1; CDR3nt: TGTGCCAGCATGTGGGGAGGACAGGGCACTGAAGCTTTCTTT; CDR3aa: CASMWGGQGTEAFF